Below are 23 T cell receptor beta chains sequenced from a single sample in a study of CDR3 diversity in severe acne. TCRdb processed the PCR reads anew with MiXCR; each CDR3 protein has one entry. The sample lists over 90,000 distinct CDR3 sequences; around 56% were seen once. The sequenced sample consisted of blood. Receptors were obtained from a male donor with acne.

V gene TRBV24-1 combines with J gene TRBJ2-3; 8 bases are shared with TRBD2. V lost 4 bases to trimming and J lost 3 bases; unmatched junction nucleotides: 8. The CDR3 runs 16 residues. CDR1 and CDR2 from the germline V gene are KGHDR and SFDVKD. Here the CDR3 DNA reads TGTGCCACCAGTGACTCAGCGGGAGCCTCGACAGATACGCAGTATTTT. This sequence encodes CATSDSAGASTDTQYF.

The chain has TRBV14 and TRBJ2-1; TRBD2 agrees at 11 bases. The CDR3 loop spans 16 amino acids. Germline V gene data show CDR1 as SGHDN and CDR2 as FVKESK. Trimming at V came to 4 bases and at J to 7 bases, leaving 9 bases not matched to a gene. CDR3 sequence: CASSRFTSGGGNEQFF. The CDR3 DNA sequence: TGTGCCAGCAGCCGGTTTACTAGCGGGGGAGGGAATGAGCAGTTCTTC.

The V call is TRBV6-2 or TRBV6-3, the J call TRBJ1-2; D gene unclear. CDR1 and CDR2 from the germline V gene are MNHEY and SVGEGT. Between the trimmed V and J ends, which lost 2 bases and 5 bases, there was a span of 15 bases. This CDR3 comprises 15 residues. CDR3 sequence: CASSYVQAPDYGYTF. CDR3 sequence (DNA): TGTGCCAGCAGTTACGTCCAGGCCCCTGATTATGGCTACACCTTC.

Concerning this clonotype itself: This may be a read error: a much more frequent sequence differs by one nucleotide. The rearrangement links TRBV4-2 to TRBJ1-2, with 7 bases that match TRBD1. Germline V gene sequence: CDR1 LGHNA, CDR2 YNFKEQ. The CDR3 runs 16 residues. CDR3 sequence: CASSQDGQETNYSYTF. Written as DNA, the CDR3 is TGTGCCAGCAGCCAAGATGGACAGGAGACTAACTATAGCTACACCTTC.

Concerning this clonotype: A much larger clonotype is one base distant, so this may be a read error. This rearrangement joins TRBV6-5 to TRBJ2-1; D possibly corresponds to TRBD2 (6 bases). The germline V gene has CDR1 MNHEY and CDR2 SVGAGI. The CDR3 consists of 15 residues. The CDR3 here is CAGRTQPDYYNEQFF. CDR3 sequence (DNA): TGTGCCGGCAGAACGCAACCGGACTACTACAATGAGCAGTTCTTC.

The rearrangement links TRBV20-1 to TRBJ2-3; no definite D call. The V end lost 4 bases, the J end lost 4 bases, and 15 bases lay between the germline ends. The germline gives CDR1 DFQATT, CDR2 SNEGSKA (reference sequence). The CDR3 has 14 residues. The CDR3 reads CSANEHLRPDTQYF. The CDR3, as DNA: TGCAGTGCTAACGAACACCTGAGGCCAGATACGCAGTATTTT.

The CDR3 DNA reads TGTGCCAGCAGCCAAGTCAAAAACTTAATAGGGAACACTGAAGCTTTCTTT. This codes for CASSQVKNLIGNTEAFF. The gene calls are TRBV3-1 and TRBJ1-1; no clear D gene. The CDR3 is made up of 17 amino acids. With 1 base removed from V and 1 base from J, the gap between germline ends came to 16 bases. Germline V lookup: CDR1 LGHDT, CDR2 YNNKEL (reference sequence).

The rearrangement links TRBV9 to TRBJ2-5; perhaps TRBD2 as D (5 bases). This CDR3 contains 15 residues. The germline V gene encodes CDR1 SGDLS and CDR2 YYNGEE. V was shortened by 0 bases and J by 5 bases, with 14 bases between the two germline ends. CDR3 bases: TGTGCCAGCAGCGTAGAGGGCCGGGGAACGGAGACCCAGTACTTC. It is translated as CASSVEGRGTETQYF. The whole variable domain, filled in from reference TRBV9 and TRBJ2-5, reads DSGVTQTPKHLITATGQRVTLRCSPRSGDLSVYWYQQSLDQGLQFLIQYYNGEERAKGNILERFSAQQFPDLHSELNLSSLELGDSALYFCASSVEGRGTETQYFGPGTRLLVL.

About this clonotype itself: The DNA is omitted, as the CDR3 cannot be located on it reliably, and the CDR3 follows TCRdb's listing. V gene TRBV25-1 combines with J gene TRBJ2-5; the table gives TRBD2 as D, unverified against the DNA. Looked up from germline, CDR1 is MGHDK and CDR2 is SYGVNS. Termini included, the CDR3 measures 24 amino acids. CDR3 residues: CASSEQPYICSATQASVWEETQYF.

Remarks on this clonotype: A junction end diverges from the germline sequence, so it may reflect a read error. The rearrangement joins TRBV12-3 or TRBV12-4 to TRBJ2-2; D unclear. The CDR3 totals 18 residues. As DNA, the CDR3 is TGTGCCGGCAGTCTACCTCACCGAATGGGCAGGTACACCGGGGAGCTGTTTTTT. Translation gives CAGSLPHRMGRYTGELFF.

This clonotype was recorded many times. The genes are TRBV2 and TRBJ1-5, with TRBD1 matching over 9 bases. This CDR3 has 15 residues. After removal of 6 bases from V and 5 bases from J, the junction contained 8 bases not matched to a gene. Germline loops: CDR1 SNHLY, CDR2 FYNNEI. The chain's CDR3 is CASRHLTGGDQPQHF. The DNA for the CDR3 is TGTGCCAGCAGGCACTTGACAGGGGGAGATCAGCCCCAGCATTTT.

This clonotype occurred many times. The J gene is TRBJ2-2, the V gene TRBV27; no firm D call. V was trimmed by 5 bases and J by 0 bases, leaving 1 base between them. The germline V gene has CDR1 MNHEY and CDR2 SMNVEV (reference sequence). The CDR3 contains 12 residues. CDR3 nucleotide sequence: TGTGCCAGCAGTACGAACACCGGGGAGCTGTTTTTT. Translation: CASSTNTGELFF.

The chain has TRBV20-1 and TRBJ2-5; no definite D call. The V end lost 0 bases, the J end lost 3 bases, and 14 bases lay between the germline ends. Germline V CDR1 and CDR2: DFQATT, SNEGSKA (reference sequence). The CDR3 is made up of 15 amino acids. The CDR3 here is CSARDPPPPEETQYF. The CDR3 nucleotides read TGCAGTGCTAGAGATCCCCCCCCCCCCGAAGAGACCCAGTACTTC.

A word on this clonotype: The conserved closing phenylalanine or tryptophan is absent in this CDR3, likely reflecting a read error. V gene TRBV5-4 combines with J gene TRBJ1-3; D is undetermined. The germline CDR1 and CDR2 sequences are SGHNT and YYREEE (reference sequence). Trimming pared 0 bases from V and 0 bases from J, leaving 7 bases between. This CDR3 is built from 15 residues. The CDR3 bases are TGTGCCAGCAGCTTGGTCGGCGACTCTGGAAACACCATATATTCT. This translates into CASSLVGDSGNTIYS.

V gene TRBV6-1 combines with J gene TRBJ2-7, with D uncertain. Between the trimmed V and J ends, which lost 2 bases and 2 bases, there was a span of 10 bases. The CDR3 spans 14 residues. Germline V lookup: CDR1 MNHNS, CDR2 SASEGT. CDR3 nucleotide sequence: TGTGCCAGCAGTGAATTTGGGATCCCCTACGAGCAGTACTTC. This sequence encodes CASSEFGIPYEQYF.

A remark on this clonotype: One end of the junction fails to match germline, which may point to a read error. The CDR3 here is CASSSRTSSYEQYF. In DNA, the CDR3 is TGTGCCAGCAGCTCCCGGACTAGTTCCTACGAGCAGTACTTC. V and J are TRBV4-1 and TRBJ2-7; 7 nucleotides agree with TRBD2. There are 14 residues in the CDR3. Germline lookup yields CDR1 MGHRA and CDR2 YSYEKL.

This clonotype was observed many times. The gene calls are TRBV5-1 and TRBJ1-2; D perhaps matches TRBD1 (5 bases). CDR3 length: 14 residues. Germline CDR1 is SGHRS and CDR2 is YFSETQ. The germline V and J ends were trimmed by 4 bases and 2 bases, with 12 bases remaining between them. The DNA for the CDR3 is TGCGCCAGCAGCCTCCAGGGTTCCAACTATGGCTACACCTTC. This codes for CASSLQGSNYGYTF.

The genes are TRBV5-6 and TRBJ2-4, with D possibly being TRBD2 (5 bases). The CDR3 consists of 14 residues. Germline CDR1 is SGHDT and CDR2 is YYEEEE. V was cut by 5 bases and J by 9 bases, with 18 bases left in between. In nucleotides, the CDR3 is TGTGCCAGCAGATCCCTGGACGGAGAGGGCATTCAGTACTTC. Translation: CASRSLDGEGIQYF.

This clonotype was found a few times. This rearrangement joins TRBV29-1 to TRBJ2-2; 7 bases agree with TRBD1. CDR1 and CDR2 from the germline V gene are SQVTM and ANQGSEA. The CDR3 runs 12 residues. J gave up 6 bases and V 6 bases, and 4 bases lay outside the gene matches. CDR3 sequence reads: CSVPQGAGELFF. The DNA for the CDR3 is TGCAGCGTACCCCAGGGGGCCGGGGAGCTGTTTTTT.

The CDR3, as DNA: TGTGCCAGCAGCTTGGGGGGGCCCCCCGAGACCCAGTACTTC. Its translation: CASSLGGPPETQYF. V usage is TRBV11-3 and J usage is TRBJ2-5; D might be TRBD2 (7 bases). The CDR3 has 14 amino acids. CDR1 is SGHNT and CDR2 is YENEEA in the germline V gene. V was clipped by 3 bases and J by 5 bases, with 13 bases between them.

Comment on this clonotype: At one end, the junction sequence differs from germline, possibly due to a read error. The CDR3 bases are TGTGCCAGCAGTTATAGGGATAGCACCGGGGAGCTGTTTTTT. Encoded protein: CASSYRDSTGELFF. This chain uses TRBV10-3 with TRBJ2-2; D is unclear. Germline-derived CDR1 and CDR2 are ENHRY and SYGVKD. This CDR3 comprises 14 residues.

The rearrangement joins TRBV10-3 to TRBJ2-7; TRBD2 matches 8 bases. The CDR3 consists of 16 residues. CDR1 ENHRY and CDR2 SYGVKD come from the germline V gene. The V segment lost 4 bases and the J segment 0 bases; nucleotides outside the gene matches: 8. CDR3 nucleotides: TGTGCCATCAGTGGCCGGACTAGCCCGAGCTCCTACGAGCAGTACTTC. Its protein is CAISGRTSPSSYEQYF.

Comment on this clonotype: A much larger clone sits a single nucleotide away, making a read error possible. The genes are TRBV19 and TRBJ1-4; 9 bases match TRBD1. The CDR3 sequence is 15 residues long. The V gene's germline CDR1 is LNHDA and CDR2 SQIVND (reference sequence). The J segment lost 7 bases and the V segment lost 9 bases, leaving 12 bases of the junction unmatched. CDR3 bases: TGTGCCAGCTCCTCGTATGGGACAGGGAGTGAAAAACTGTTTTTT. This codes for CASSSYGTGSEKLFF.